The 8 T cell receptor beta chains below were found in one sample sequenced in a study of T cells in Graves' hyperthyroidism and ophthalmopathy. Amplified regions were TCR beta CDR3 sequences from RNA transcripts. With the HTBI primer set, the TCR CDR3 went through a first round of RT-PCR. TCRdb reprocessed the multiplex PCR reads via MiXCR and lists one record per CDR3 protein. The table has about 680,000 distinct CDR3 sequences, just over 35% seen once. The sequenced sample consisted of blood. The source is a woman aged 35 to 49 with Graves' hyperthyroidism.

As concerns this clonotype: One base away lies a much larger clone, so this may be a sequencing read error. The V gene is TRBV19, the J gene TRBJ1-1; 10 bases are a match to TRBD1. Germline CDR1 is LNHDA and CDR2 is SQIVND (reference sequence). The CDR3 is made up of 12 amino acids. Unmatched junction bases numbered 9, after V lost 9 bases and J lost 11 bases. CDR3 DNA: TGTGCCAGCCGGACAGGGGGGAGGTACGCTTTCTTT. It yields the protein CASRTGGRYAFF.

Remarks on this clonotype: Likely a read error: the CDR3 ends without its conserved phenylalanine or tryptophan. V is TRBV10-2 and J is TRBJ1-1; D unresolved. The germline V gene encodes CDR1 WSHSY and CDR2 SAAADI. This CDR3 contains 13 residues. The CDR3 here is CASSFMADTEAFL. CDR3 nucleotides: TGTGCCAGCAGTTTCATGGCAGACACTGAAGCTTTCCTT.

J is TRBJ2-6 and V is TRBV4-1; D not resolved. V lost 0 bases to trimming and J lost 0 bases, with 6 bases between them. The CDR3 contains 16 residues. Germline values: CDR1 MGHRA, CDR2 YSYEKL. CDR3 bases: TGCGCCAGCAGCCAAGAGTGGGACTCTGGGGCCAACGTCCTGACTTTC. It specifies CASSQEWDSGANVLTF.

The CDR3 is CASSQRGSAGWGTEAFF. The CDR3 region has the DNA TGCGCCAGCAGCCAAAGAGGTTCCGCAGGGTGGGGAACTGAAGCTTTCTTT. The chain joins TRBV10-2 to TRBJ1-1, with TRBD1 as a possible D gene (5 bases). Germline V gives CDR1 WSHSY, CDR2 SAAADI. Between the trimmed V and J ends, which lost 6 bases and 5 bases, there was a span of 25 bases. The CDR3 is made up of 17 amino acids.

The chain is built from TRBV6-5 and TRBJ1-1, with 8 bases lining up with TRBD1. J was trimmed by 2 bases and V by 0 bases; bases with no gene match: 11. CDR1 is MNHEY and CDR2 is SVGAGI in the germline V gene. The CDR3 extends over 18 amino acids. Here the CDR3 reads CASSYSSGTGDLNTEAFF. The CDR3 DNA sequence: TGTGCCAGCAGTTACTCATCCGGGACAGGCGATCTAAACACTGAAGCTTTCTTT.

This chain joins TRBV28 and TRBJ2-7; unclear D gene. V shed 5 bases and J shed 2 bases, with 7 bases lying between them. The germline gives CDR1 MDHEN, CDR2 SYDVKM. The CDR3 extends over 12 amino acids. In DNA, the CDR3 is TGTGCCAGCAGTGTCCTAGCCTACGAGCAGTACTTC. Its protein is CASSVLAYEQYF.

This clonotype was seen ten or more times. The V gene is TRBV24-1, the J gene TRBJ1-2; TRBD1 agrees at 10 bases. Germline assignment: CDR1 KGHDR and CDR2 SFDVKD. CDR3 length equals 15 residues. Trimming removed 9 bases from V and 8 bases from J; junction bases left unmatched: 14. CDR3 amino acids: CATRSIRDRGRGYTF. The CDR3 DNA reads as TGTGCCACCCGATCCATCCGGGACAGGGGAAGGGGCTACACCTTC.

The chain uses TRBV6-5 and TRBJ1-1, with a tentative D call TRBD1 (5 bases). Trimming cost V 0 bases and J 0 bases, with 14 bases left between them. Germline V gene lookup returns CDR1 MNHEY and CDR2 SVGAGI. This CDR3 is built from 17 residues. CDR3 nucleotide sequence: TGTGCCAGCAGTTACTCCCCCCCGACAGTCATGAACACTGAAGCTTTCTTT. This sequence encodes CASSYSPPTVMNTEAFF.